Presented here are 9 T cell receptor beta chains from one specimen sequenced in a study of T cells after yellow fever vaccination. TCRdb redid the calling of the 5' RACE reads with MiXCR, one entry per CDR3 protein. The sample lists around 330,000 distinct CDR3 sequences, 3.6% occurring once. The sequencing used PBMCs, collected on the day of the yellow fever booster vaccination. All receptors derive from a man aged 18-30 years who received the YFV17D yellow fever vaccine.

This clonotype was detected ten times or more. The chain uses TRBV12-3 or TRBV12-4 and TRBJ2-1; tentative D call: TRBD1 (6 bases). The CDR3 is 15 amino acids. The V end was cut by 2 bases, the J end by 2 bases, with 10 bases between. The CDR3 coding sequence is TGTGCCAGCAGTTTAATGGGGGCTACCTACAATGAGCAGTTCTTC. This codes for CASSLMGATYNEQFF.

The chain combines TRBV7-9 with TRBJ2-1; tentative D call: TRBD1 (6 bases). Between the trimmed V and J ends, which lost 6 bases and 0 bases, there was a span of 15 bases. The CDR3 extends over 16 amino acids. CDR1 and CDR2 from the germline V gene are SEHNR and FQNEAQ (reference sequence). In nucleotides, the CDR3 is TGTGCCAGCAGATCGACTACAGGGACCTCCTACAATGAGCAGTTCTTC. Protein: CASRSTTGTSYNEQFF.

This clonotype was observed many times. The CDR3 sequence: CASSLTAASNIQYF. The CDR3 DNA sequence: TGTGCCAGCAGCTTAACTGCCGCATCAAACATTCAGTACTTC. This chain joins TRBV7-6 and TRBJ2-4; D is ambiguous. V dropped 2 bases and J dropped 6 bases, with 11 bases sitting between them. The CDR3 is made up of 14 amino acids. Germline V lookup: CDR1 SGHVS, CDR2 FNYEAQ.

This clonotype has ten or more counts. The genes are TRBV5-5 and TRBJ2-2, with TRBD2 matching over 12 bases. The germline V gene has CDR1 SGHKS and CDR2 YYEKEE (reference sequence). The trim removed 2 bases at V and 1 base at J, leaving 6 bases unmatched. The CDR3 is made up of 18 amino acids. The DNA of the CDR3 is TGTGCCAGCAGCTTCCTAGCGGGGGGGCCTTGGAACACCGGGGAGCTGTTTTTT. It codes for CASSFLAGGPWNTGELFF.

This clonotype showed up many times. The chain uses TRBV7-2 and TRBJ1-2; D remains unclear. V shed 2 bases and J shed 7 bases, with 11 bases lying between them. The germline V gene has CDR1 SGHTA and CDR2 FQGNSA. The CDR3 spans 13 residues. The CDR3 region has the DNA TGTGCCAGCAGCTTATCTGTCCTTCCTGGCTACACCTTC. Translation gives CASSLSVLPGYTF. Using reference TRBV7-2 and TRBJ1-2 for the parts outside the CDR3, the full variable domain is GAGVSQSPSNKVTEKGKDVELRCDPISGHTALYWYRQSLGQGLEFLIYFQGNSAPDKSGLPSDRFSAERTGGSVSTLTIQRTQQEDSAVYLCASSLSVLPGYTFGSGTRLTVV.

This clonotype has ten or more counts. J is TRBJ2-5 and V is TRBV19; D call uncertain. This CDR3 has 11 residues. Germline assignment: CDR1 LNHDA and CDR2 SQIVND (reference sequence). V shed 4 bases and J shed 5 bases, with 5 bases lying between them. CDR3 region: CASSNGETQYF. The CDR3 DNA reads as TGTGCCAGTAGTAATGGCGAGACCCAGTACTTC.

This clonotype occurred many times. The CDR3 nucleotides are TGTGCCAGCAGTTCACGGACAGGCAAAGGCACAGATACGCAGTATTTT. Translating it yields CASSSRTGKGTDTQYF. The rearrangement uses TRBV6-2 or TRBV6-3 and TRBJ2-3; 7 nucleotides align to TRBD1. V shed 4 bases, J shed 1 base, and the junction held 8 bases outside the gene matches. The CDR3 is 16 amino acids. CDR1 MNHEY and CDR2 SVGEGT come from the germline V gene.

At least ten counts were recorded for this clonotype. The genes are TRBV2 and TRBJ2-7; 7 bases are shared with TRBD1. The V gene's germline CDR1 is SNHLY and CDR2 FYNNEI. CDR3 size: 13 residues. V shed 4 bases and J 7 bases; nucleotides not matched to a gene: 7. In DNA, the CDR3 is TGTGCCAGCAGTGCACCAGGGGGTAGTGAGCAGTACTTC. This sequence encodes CASSAPGGSEQYF.

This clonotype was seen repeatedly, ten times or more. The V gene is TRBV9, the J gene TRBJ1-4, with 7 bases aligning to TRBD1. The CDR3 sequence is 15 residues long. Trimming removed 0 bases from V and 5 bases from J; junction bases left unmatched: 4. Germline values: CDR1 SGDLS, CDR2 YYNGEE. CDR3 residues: CASSVDGTVNEKLFF. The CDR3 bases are TGTGCCAGCAGCGTAGATGGGACAGTCAATGAAAAACTGTTTTTT.